These 12 T cell receptor beta chains were all obtained from the same sample, sequenced in a study of CD8+ T cells in alopecia areata. Treatment meaning: oral pan-JAK inhibitor, 5-10 mg twice daily. As the sequencing template, cDNA was produced by extracting RNA and reverse transcribing it. Measured with immunoSEQ multiplex PCR; TCRdb has only the in-frame clones, and not every one. The top ten clones hold about 1.8% of a sample with hundreds of thousands of clones, 55% to 70% of them seen once. The input for sequencing was CD4+ T cells sorted from blood, taken at week 24, from a patient treated with tofacitinib. All receptors come from a human donor with alopecia areata.

This clone has more than one count but fewer than ten. V and J are TRBV28 and TRBJ1-2; TRBD1 matches 7 bases. The CDR3 runs 13 residues. J was trimmed by 6 bases and V by 4 bases; bases with no gene match: 5. From germline, CDR1 is MDHEN and CDR2 SYDVKM. DNA of the CDR3: TGTGCCAGCAGTTGGGGCACAGGGGATGGCTACACCTTC. It specifies CASSWGTGDGYTF.

This chain joins TRBV18 and TRBJ2-4, with D hard to call. This CDR3 is 18 amino acids long. V dropped 3 bases and J dropped 0 bases, with 18 bases sitting between them. The germline gives CDR1 KGHSH, CDR2 LQKENI. CDR3 nucleotides: TGTGCCAGCTCACCTTATTCTTACGGAGCACTAGCCAAAAACATTCAGTACTTC. As protein: CASSPYSYGALAKNIQYF.

This rearrangement joins TRBV5-1 to TRBJ1-2; maybe TRBD1 (5 bases). CDR3 size: 15 residues. Germline V CDR1 and CDR2: SGHRS, YFSETQ. V lost 0 bases, J lost 5 bases, and 14 bases lay in between. The CDR3 DNA sequence: TGCGCCAGCAGCTTGGATGGCAGGGAGGAGTATGGCTACACCTTC. This translates into CASSLDGREEYGYTF.

This clone was observed a handful of times. The chain is built from TRBV6-5 and TRBJ1-6, with no clear D. Per the germline V gene, CDR1 is MNHEY and CDR2 is SVGAGI. The length of the CDR3 is 12 residues. V was clipped by 7 bases and J by 7 bases, with 8 bases between them. The CDR3 sequence is CASTRPNSPLHF. In DNA, the CDR3 is TGTGCCAGCACCCGACCCAATTCACCCCTCCACTTT.

V gene TRBV4-1 combines with J gene TRBJ2-1; D remains unclear. V was shortened by 7 bases and J by 10 bases, with 11 bases between the two germline ends. There are 11 residues in the CDR3. Germline lookup yields CDR1 MGHRA and CDR2 YSYEKL. CDR3 region: CASNPSEEQFF. DNA for the CDR3: TGCGCCAGCAACCCCAGCGAAGAGCAGTTCTTC.

In its sample, this clone was seen a few times. The rearrangement uses TRBV18 and TRBJ1-5; 9 positions match TRBD1. CDR1 is KGHSH, CDR2 LQKENI, per germline. Trimming removed 2 bases from V and 7 bases from J; junction bases left unmatched: 3. CDR3 length equals 14 residues. The CDR3, as DNA: TGTGCCAGCTCACCAGACAGGGGGGGGCAGCCCCAGCATTTT. This codes for CASSPDRGGQPQHF. Full variable domain (rest looked up from reference TRBV18 and TRBJ1-5): NAGVMQNPRHLVRRRGQEARLRCSPMKGHSHVYWYRQLPEEGLKFMVYLQKENIIDESGMPKERFSAEFPKEGPSILRIQQVVRGDSAAYFCASSPDRGGQPQHFGDGTRLSIL.

This chain's CDR3 is CASSNFEVGTKTQYF. The CDR3 region has the DNA TGCGCCAGCAGCAACTTTGAGGTGGGCACGAAGACCCAGTACTTC. The rearrangement joins TRBV5-1 to TRBJ2-5; D is ambiguous. Trimming removed 4 bases at V and 6 bases at J, with 19 bases between. CDR1 is SGHRS, CDR2 YFSETQ, per germline. CDR3 length: 15 amino acids.

The chain carries TRBV10-3 and TRBJ1-3; D ambiguous. CDR3 length equals 14 residues. Germline CDR1 is ENHRY and CDR2 is SYGVKD. With 3 bases removed from V and 1 base from J, the gap between germline ends came to 7 bases. DNA of the CDR3: TGTGCCATCAGTGATGCAGTTTCTGGAAACACCATATATTTT. It specifies CAISDAVSGNTIYF.

This chain connects TRBV19 to TRBJ2-7, with a tentative D call TRBD1 (5 bases). Deletions cut 4 bases from V and 1 base from J, with 11 bases between. This CDR3 is 14 amino acids long. CDR1 and CDR2 from the germline V gene are LNHDA and SQIVND (reference sequence). The CDR3 loop reads CASSTSRGSYEQYF. DNA for the CDR3: TGTGCCAGTAGTACCTCTAGGGGTTCCTACGAGCAGTACTTC.

This clone came up a few times. The CDR3 coding sequence is TGTGCCTGGAGGTTAGGGACTCAGGATGGCTACACCTTC. This gives the protein CAWRLGTQDGYTF. This chain uses TRBV30 with TRBJ1-2; the D gene is possibly TRBD1 (5 bases). V shed 3 bases and J shed 6 bases, with 14 bases lying between them. The germline V gene has CDR1 GTSNPN and CDR2 SVGIG (reference sequence). The CDR3 spans 13 residues. The full variable domain, in which reference TRBV30 and TRBJ1-2 provide the parts outside the CDR3, is SQTIHQWPATLVQPVGSPLSLECTVEGTSNPNLYWYRQAAGRGLQLLFYSVGIGQISSEVPQNLSASRPQDRQFILSSKKLLLSDSGFYLCAWRLGTQDGYTFGSGTRLTVV.

Notes on this clone: One end of the junction does not line up with germline, which may come from a read error. The chain has TRBV5-6 and TRBJ2-1, with 9 bases matching TRBD1. There are 15 residues in the CDR3. The germline V gene has CDR1 SGHDT and CDR2 YYEEEE. CDR3 in DNA: TGTGCCAGCAGCAGAGGACAGGGGTGGTCCAATGGGCAGTTCTTC. Amino acids: CASSRGQGWSNGQFF. Full variable domain (outside the CDR3, taken from reference TRBV5-6 and TRBJ2-1): DAGVTQSPTHLIKTRGQQVTLRCSPKSGHDTVSWYQQALGQGPQFIFQYYEEEERQRGNFPDRFSGHQFPNYSSELNVNALLLGDSALYLCASSRGQGWSNGQFFGPGTRLTVL.

The chain carries TRBV7-9 and TRBJ1-6; D might be TRBD1 (5 bases). CDR1 and CDR2 (germline): SEHNR, FQNEAQ (reference sequence). The CDR3 is made up of 14 amino acids. The V gene lost 6 bases and the J gene lost 8 bases, with 14 bases spanning the gap. The CDR3 DNA reads TGTGCCAGCAGAACCGACAGAGTAGATTCACCCCTCCACTTT. Its protein is CASRTDRVDSPLHF.